These T cell receptor beta chains were read from a single sample in a study of blood T cell repertoires in COVID-19. TCRdb's copy holds only in-frame clones and misses some; the assay was immunoSEQ multiplex PCR. The repertoire has about 220,000 clones, 70% to 90% of them found once; the top ten carry roughly 13%. Specimen: peripheral blood. All receptors derive from a human donor in a cohort sampled during active COVID-19. Both conserved end residues are part of each CDR3. Each record gives: J gene, CDR3 length, V gene, CDR3 protein.

TRBJ1-2 | 13 | TRBV9 | CASSSMGGYGYTF
TRBJ2-7 | 13 | TRBV28 | CASSLLTAYEQYF
TRBJ2-7 | 13 | TRBV10-2 | CASSESGAYEQYF
TRBJ1-4 | 15 | TRBV28 | CASSLPQARNEKLFF
TRBJ2-5 | 15 | TRBV19 | CASSIQGPGQEAQYF
TRBJ1-1 | 17 | TRBV4-3 | CASSQDPGQGSHTEAFF
TRBJ1-1 | 15 | TRBV7-3 | CASSSFPGPNTEAFF
TRBJ1-1 | 15 | TRBV4-2 | CASSQVYSLNTEAFF
TRBJ2-5 | 13 | TRBV19 | CASRAGTQETQYF
TRBJ2-3 | 15 | TRBV6-2/TRBV6-3 | CASSATRAGRVAQYF
TRBJ2-1 | 14 | TRBV15 | CATSSSQGGYEQFF
TRBJ1-1 | 15 | TRBV15 | CATSIGQLQGTEAFF
TRBJ2-3 | 14 | TRBV6-4 | CASSVGASTDTQYF
TRBJ1-5 | 16 | TRBV3-1/TRBV3-2 | CASSQDPGAPNQPQHF
TRBJ1-4 | 14 | TRBV2 | CASIGEATNEKLFF
TRBJ2-7 | 15 | TRBV3-1/TRBV3-2 | CASRPRGLAGEEQYF
TRBJ2-7 | 10 | TRBV20-1 | CSAQSYEQYF
TRBJ1-2 | 15 | TRBV5-1 | CASSPGSPINYGYTF
TRBJ1-2 | 12 | TRBV28 | CASSFIQDGYTF
TRBJ2-5 | 13 | TRBV7-2 | CASSLLEKETQYF
TRBJ2-7 | 16 | TRBV28 | CASSSQLAGSSYEQYF
TRBJ1-1 | 14 | TRBV5-4 | CASSLAIPGTEAFF
TRBJ2-3 | 14 | TRBV5-1 | CASSLGLAVDTQYF
TRBJ2-2 | 17 | TRBV27 | CASSSMIAGGGAGELFF
TRBJ2-4 | 14 | TRBV7-9 | CASSPVLVKNIQYF
TRBJ2-2 | 18 | TRBV4-1 | CASSLQGPQFANTGELFF
TRBJ1-4 | 15 | TRBV6-5 | CASSYGTRQSEKLFF
TRBJ2-7 | 15 | TRBV5-1 | CASSPREGLQGEQYF
TRBJ2-1 | 16 | TRBV28 | CASSSPSGRGYNEQFF
TRBJ1-6 | 12 | TRBV7-6 | CASSGQGSPLHF
TRBJ2-5 | 15 | TRBV6-2/TRBV6-3 | CASSYSWVEGETQYF
TRBJ1-2 | 14 | TRBV3-1/TRBV3-2 | CASSNNRAVGGYTF
TRBJ1-2 | 13 | TRBV7-2 | CASSIGTDYGYTF
TRBJ1-2 | 17 | TRBV2 | CASSEVSITQGARGYTF
TRBJ1-2 | 11 | TRBV21-1 | CASSSLYGYTF
TRBJ2-1 | 15 | TRBV3-1/TRBV3-2 | CASSQRGGPGNEQFF
TRBJ2-5 | 14 | TRBV5-6 | CASLGQGAKETQYF
TRBJ2-7 | 11 | TRBV20-1 | CSAKHSLEQYF
TRBJ2-1 | 16 | TRBV18 | CASSPRTSGRENEQFF
TRBJ1-3 | 16 | TRBV5-6 | CASSYWDRDSGNTIYF
TRBJ1-2 | 15 | TRBV7-8 | CASSLVMGANYGYTF
TRBJ1-1 | 15 | TRBV3-1/TRBV3-2 | CASSQWGTGNTEAFF
TRBJ2-3 | 15 | TRBV5-1 | CASSSDGAFTDTQYF
TRBJ1-1 | 15 | TRBV27 | CASSLTDSQNTEAFF
TRBJ2-5 | 17 | TRBV24-1 | CATSDFSGQGAGETQYF
TRBJ1-4 | 14 | TRBV2 | CASRPTATNEKLFF
TRBJ2-1 | 13 | TRBV19 | CASSIGEGDEQFF
TRBJ2-6 | 17 | TRBV7-3 | CASSSDTPGSGANVLTF
TRBJ1-6 | 15 | TRBV4-2 | CASSQEIGVNSPLHF
TRBJ2-1 | 15 | TRBV7-6 | CASSRLAGGDNEQFF
TRBJ2-1 | 14 | TRBV3-1/TRBV3-2 | CASSQGNSANEQFF
TRBJ2-3 | 16 | TRBV28 | CASSADRGAKGDTQYF